This is a list of T cell receptor beta chains from one sample in a study of blood T cell repertoires in COVID-19. Profiling relied on immunoSEQ multiplex PCR, and the TCRdb table lists in-frame clones only, not all of them. This table holds 110,000 or so clones, around 89% found once. Sample: peripheral blood. All receptors derive from a human donor in a cohort sampled during active COVID-19. Both conserved end residues are part of each CDR3. Only part of the rows carry a size: once, few, many, or a class if the clone is expanded.

TRBV27,TRBJ2-2,-,CASSLRGNTGELFF
TRBV6-5,TRBJ2-3,-,CASSSIAGTDTQYF
TRBV2,TRBJ1-2,-,CASSGTGFTGYTF
TRBV3-1/TRBV3-2,TRBJ2-1,-,CASSQGTRGYNEQFF
TRBV7-6,TRBJ1-6,-,CASSYAPSSYNSPLHF
TRBV15,TRBJ1-4,-,CATSRGSGGNEKLFF
TRBV7-2,TRBJ2-3,-,CASSLRSSGSPDTQYF
TRBV11-2,TRBJ2-5,-,CASSLSGGPETQYF
TRBV11-1,TRBJ2-7,-,CASSLVGGSSYEQYF
TRBV7-2,TRBJ2-1,-,CASSPRIGEQFF
TRBV7-9,TRBJ1-1,-,CASSLTQGGTEAFF
TRBV4-3,TRBJ2-5,-,CASSQDGRGETQYF
TRBV11-2,TRBJ2-1,-,CASSLHQGPYNEQFF
TRBV19,TRBJ1-4,-,CASSRTTGEGNEKLFF
TRBV5-1,TRBJ2-2,-,CASSSGTSPGELFF
TRBV7-9,TRBJ1-3,-,CASSPAGVSGNTIYF
TRBV5-1,TRBJ2-3,-,CASSLGQGEADTQYF
TRBV2,TRBJ1-3,once,CASQEQGHPGNTIYF
TRBV27,TRBJ2-3,few,CASSSLGGRADTQYF
TRBV7-7,TRBJ2-1,-,CASSTQGASGNEQFF
TRBV4-2,TRBJ2-5,few,CASSQGGSGGLQETQYF
TRBV10-3,TRBJ2-2,-,CAISRDRGRAGELFF